These T cell receptor beta chains were read from a single sample in a study of T cells in Graves' hyperthyroidism and ophthalmopathy. TCRdb processed the multiplex PCR reads anew with MiXCR; each CDR3 protein has one entry. This table has hundreds of thousands of distinct CDR3 sequences, about 20% appearing once. The sequenced sample was blood. These receptors originate from a man aged 35-49 years with Graves' ophthalmopathy. Each CDR3 is given with its conserved first and last residue. The order of the fields is CDR3 protein, CDR3 DNA, clone size, CDR3 length, J gene, V gene, D gene. A D gene is named only where the DNA matches it firmly. Size is omitted from some rows. Given values are once, few, many or a class for expanded clones.

CDR3aa: CSVEILGEKLFF
CDR3nt: TGCAGCGTGGAAATTCTAGGTGAAAAACTGTTTTTT
abundance: .
len: 12
j_gene: TRBJ1-4
v_gene: TRBV29-1
d_gene: .

CDR3aa: CAISDSVGMFEQYF
CDR3nt: TGTGCCATCAGTGACTCGGTGGGGATGTTCGAGCAGTACTTC
abundance: many
len: 14
j_gene: TRBJ2-7
v_gene: TRBV10-3
d_gene: .

CDR3aa: CAFPSPSSGNTIYF
CDR3nt: TGTGCCTTCCCCTCCCCGTCCTCTGGAAACACCATATATTTT
abundance: .
len: 14
j_gene: TRBJ1-3
v_gene: TRBV30
d_gene: .

CDR3aa: CASRDVTDTQYF
CDR3nt: TGTGCCAGCAGAGATGTCACAGATACGCAGTATTTT
abundance: .
len: 12
j_gene: TRBJ2-3
v_gene: TRBV6-2/TRBV6-3
d_gene: .

CDR3aa: CAKHRGHEQFF
CDR3nt: TGCGCCAAACACAGGGGGCATGAGCAGTTCTTC
abundance: many
len: 11
j_gene: TRBJ2-1
v_gene: TRBV5-1
d_gene: TRBD1

CDR3aa: CASSLGTGASTEAFF
CDR3nt: TGTGCCAGCAGCTTAGGAACGGGGGCGTCCACTGAAGCTTTCTTT
abundance: .
len: 15
j_gene: TRBJ1-1
v_gene: TRBV7-2
d_gene: .

CDR3aa: CASSPDWGNQPQHF
CDR3nt: TGTGCCAGCAGCCCCGATTGGGGAAATCAGCCCCAGCATTTT
abundance: many
len: 14
j_gene: TRBJ1-5
v_gene: TRBV7-8
d_gene: .

CDR3aa: CASKTPNTGELFF
CDR3nt: TGTGCCAGTAAAACACCCAACACCGGGGAGCTGTTTTTT
abundance: once
len: 13
j_gene: TRBJ2-2
v_gene: TRBV19
d_gene: .

CDR3aa: CASSLGTAAYEQYF
CDR3nt: TGTGCCAGCAGCTTAGGGACAGCCGCCTACGAGCAGTACTTC
abundance: .
len: 14
j_gene: TRBJ2-7
v_gene: TRBV13
d_gene: .

CDR3aa: CASSVAGRASYKQYF
CDR3nt: TGTGCCAGCAGTGTAGCGGGTAGAGCCTCCTACAAGCAGTACTTC
abundance: .
len: 15
j_gene: TRBJ2-7
v_gene: TRBV12-3/TRBV12-4
d_gene: TRBD2

CDR3aa: CASSLDRSNSPLHF
CDR3nt: TGTGCCAGCTCCCTAGACAGGAGTAATTCACCCCTCCACTTT
abundance: .
len: 14
j_gene: TRBJ1-6
v_gene: TRBV18
d_gene: .

CDR3aa: CASSLEGQKTYNEQFF
CDR3nt: TGTGCCAGCAGCTTGGAGGGACAGAAAACCTACAATGAGCAGTTCTTC
abundance: many
len: 16
j_gene: TRBJ2-1
v_gene: TRBV11-2
d_gene: .

CDR3aa: CATSQGTLWSHEQYF
CDR3nt: TGTGCCACCAGCCAGGGGACACTATGGTCCCACGAGCAGTACTTC
abundance: .
len: 15
j_gene: TRBJ2-7
v_gene: TRBV15
d_gene: .

CDR3aa: CASNMGRETQYF
CDR3nt: TGTGCCAGCAATATGGGTCGAGAGACCCAGTACTTC
abundance: many
len: 12
j_gene: TRBJ2-5
v_gene: TRBV2
d_gene: .

CDR3aa: CSAAAPGRNSPLHF
CDR3nt: TGCAGTGCTGCGGCTCCAGGGCGGAATTCACCCCTCCACTTT
abundance: .
len: 14
j_gene: TRBJ1-6
v_gene: TRBV20-1
d_gene: .

CDR3aa: CASSLASLAGGEYF
CDR3nt: TGTGCCAGCAGCTTAGCTTCTCTAGCGGGAGGGGAGTATTTT
abundance: .
len: 14
j_gene: TRBJ2-3
v_gene: TRBV7-2
d_gene: TRBD2

CDR3aa: CASRTDRGGNSPLHF
CDR3nt: TGTGCCAGCAGGACGGACAGGGGAGGAAATTCACCCCTCCACTTT
abundance: .
len: 15
j_gene: TRBJ1-6
v_gene: TRBV28
d_gene: TRBD1

CDR3aa: CASSYVQGGQPQHF
CDR3nt: TGTGCCAGCAGTTACGTTCAGGGCGGTCAGCCCCAGCATTTT
abundance: .
len: 14
j_gene: TRBJ1-5
v_gene: TRBV6-2/TRBV6-3
d_gene: .

CDR3aa: CASSLQGTRRETQYF
CDR3nt: TGTGCCAGCAGTCTTCAAGGGACTAGACGGGAGACCCAGTACTTC
abundance: many
len: 15
j_gene: TRBJ2-5
v_gene: TRBV6-1
d_gene: TRBD2

CDR3aa: CASSQAFSSGSFEQYF
CDR3nt: TGCGCCAGCAGCCAAGCATTTTCTAGCGGGAGCTTCGAGCAGTACTTC
abundance: few
len: 16
j_gene: TRBJ2-7
v_gene: TRBV4-3
d_gene: TRBD2

CDR3aa: CASSNQFRGYTF
CDR3nt: TGTGCCAGCAGTAACCAGTTCCGAGGCTACACCTTC
abundance: few
len: 12
j_gene: TRBJ1-2
v_gene: TRBV12-3/TRBV12-4
d_gene: .